This TCR beta chain was sequenced during a study of T-cell reconstitution after alpha-beta-depleted transplantation in children. General observations from the study: From surviving recipient T cells and thymic progenitors came the high day-60 TCRbeta diversity observed in some patients. Newly produced T cells mostly provided counts and TCRbeta diversity after one year, as hyperexpanded clones declined. Reportedly, only several hundred clones from non-depleted graft cells drove alpha-beta T-cell counts at about two months.

This sample's TCRbeta library carried unique molecular identifier barcodes. Each CDR3 protein gets one entry after TCRdb re-called the PCR reads with MiXCR. Here the sample spans a few hundred thousand distinct CDR3 sequences, about a quarter being singletons. With V trimmed by 0 bases and J by 8 bases, 13 bases remained unmatched. Germline lookup yields CDR1 SGDLS and CDR2 YYNGEE. The CDR3 spans 17 residues. As concerns this clonotype: Its antigen remains unidentified.

The source was PBMCs, collected before TCRalphabeta/CD19-depleted stem cell transplant. The chain recombines TRBV9 with TRBJ2-1, with 8 bases that match TRBD2. The sequence was collected from a boy under two years old with Wiskott-Aldrich syndrome, due to receive a stem cell transplant. Here the CDR3 DNA reads TGTGCCAGCAGCGTAGCTATGAGCGGGAGAGGTGGGGATGAGCAGTTCTTC. Encoded protein: CASSVAMSGRGGDEQFF.